A selection of T cell receptor beta chains follows, all from one sample in a study of blood T cell repertoires in COVID-19. The protocol was immunoSEQ multiplex PCR, while the TCRdb copy is restricted to in-frame clones and leaves out a portion. The repertoire has around 130,000 clones, roughly 81% of them found once; the top ten carry 9.5% to 15%. Sequences were obtained from peripheral blood. The receptors were sampled from a human donor in a cohort sampled during active COVID-19. Both conserved end residues are part of each CDR3. Fields, in order: V gene, J gene, D gene, clone size, CDR3 DNA, CDR3 protein. The D gene is left open where the match is weak. Clone size is shown for a subset of rows, as once, few, many or a class of expanded clone.

TRBV25-1	TRBJ1-5	NA	NA	TGTGCCAGCAGTGAACCTGGGGGGGAACAGCCCCAGCATTTT	CASSEPGGEQPQHF
TRBV3-1/TRBV3-2	TRBJ1-6	TRBD1	NA	TGTGCCAGCAGCCCCGGGACAGGGAATTCACCCCTCCACTTT	CASSPGTGNSPLHF
TRBV4-1	TRBJ1-1	TRBD1	NA	TGCGCCAGCAGCCAGCGACAGGGACCGAACACTGAAGCTTTCTTT	CASSQRQGPNTEAFF
TRBV2	TRBJ2-4	NA	NA	TGTGCCAGCAGTGAAGAGAGTTTAGCCAAAAACATTCAGTACTTC	CASSEESLAKNIQYF
TRBV12-5	TRBJ2-7	NA	once	TGTGCTAGTGGTTTGGGAGTTGAGCAGTACTTC	CASGLGVEQYF
TRBV5-6	TRBJ1-4	NA	NA	TGTGCCAGCAGCTTCCAGGCTGAAAAACTGTTTTTT	CASSFQAEKLFF
TRBV15	TRBJ1-1	NA	NA	TGTGCCACCAGCAGAGACGGGACATCGGGTTTCTTT	CATSRDGTSGFF
TRBV9	TRBJ1-1	NA	NA	TGTGCCAGCAGCGTCCGCAGCCGGACTATGAACACTGAAGCTTTCTTT	CASSVRSRTMNTEAFF
TRBV19	TRBJ1-2	TRBD1	once	TGTGCCAGTAGCAGTACAGGGGGTGATGGCTACACCTTC	CASSSTGGDGYTF
TRBV7-2	TRBJ2-7	TRBD2	once	TGTGCCAGCAGGCTACCAGCGGGGCCCCCCTACGAGCAGTACTTC	CASRLPAGPPYEQYF
TRBV5-1	TRBJ1-4	NA	NA	TGCGCCAGCAGCTTGTTCAGGGAAAATGAAAAACTGTTTTTT	CASSLFRENEKLFF
TRBV19	TRBJ2-7	TRBD1	once	TGTGCCAGTACCCAGGGGGTCAGCTCCTACGAGCAGTACTTC	CASTQGVSSYEQYF
TRBV7-6	TRBJ1-5	NA	few	TGTGCCAGCAGCTTAGTCGGGGGCAATCAGCCCCAGCATTTT	CASSLVGGNQPQHF
TRBV30	TRBJ1-2	TRBD1	NA	TGTGCCACAAGGACAGGGGGCAATATTGGCTACACCTTC	CATRTGGNIGYTF
TRBV11-1	TRBJ1-2	NA	NA	TGTGCCAGCAGCTTCACAGGGACCGGCTACACCTTC	CASSFTGTGYTF
TRBV2	TRBJ2-1	TRBD2	NA	TGTGCCAGCAGTGAGCAGCGCGGGGGGAATGAGCAGTTCTTC	CASSEQRGGNEQFF
TRBV9	TRBJ1-2	TRBD1	NA	TGTGCCAGCAGCGTTCCAGGGGGCTATGGCTACACCTTC	CASSVPGGYGYTF
TRBV24-1	TRBJ2-3	NA	NA	TGTGCCACCAGTGATCCGGGGACTAGCACAGATACGCAGTATTTT	CATSDPGTSTDTQYF
TRBV6-1	TRBJ2-1	TRBD2	once	TGTGCCAGCAGTGTCGGCGGGAAGACTAGCGGGGTCCCGACGAATGAGCAGTTCTTC	CASSVGGKTSGVPTNEQFF
TRBV10-3	TRBJ2-7	NA	NA	TGTGCCACCAGGGGGGGCTCCTACGAGCAGTACTTC	CATRGGSYEQYF
TRBV6-5	TRBJ2-1	TRBD2	NA	TGTGCCAGCAGAATAGCGGGGGGACCCTACAATGAGCAGTTCTTC	CASRIAGGPYNEQFF
TRBV7-2	TRBJ2-3	TRBD1	NA	TGTGCCAGCAGCTTATTCAGGGGGGATACGCAGTATTTT	CASSLFRGDTQYF
TRBV28	TRBJ2-7	TRBD1	NA	TGTGCCAGCAGGTCCCCTCGACAGGGGGCCTACGAGCAGTACTTC	CASRSPRQGAYEQYF
TRBV27	TRBJ1-1	TRBD1	few	TGTGCCAGCAGTTTCACAGGGGGCAGCACTGAAGCTTTCTTT	CASSFTGGSTEAFF
TRBV3-1/TRBV3-2	TRBJ1-3	NA	NA	TGTGCCAGCAGCCCCCACGGGGGGGTGCTAGGAAACACCATATATTTT	CASSPHGGVLGNTIYF
TRBV7-9	TRBJ1-1	NA	few	TGTGCCAACCGCAGGGTCAACACTGAAGCTTTCTTT	CANRRVNTEAFF
TRBV6-6	TRBJ1-1	NA	NA	TGTGCCAGCACCCGACGGGGCGGGGATGGCACTGAAGCTTTCTTT	CASTRRGGDGTEAFF
TRBV19	TRBJ1-2	NA	few	TGTGCCAGTAGTTTCTCACCCCAGGGGCGAGGCTACACCTTC	CASSFSPQGRGYTF
TRBV5-4	TRBJ1-2	TRBD1	NA	TGTGCCAGCAGCAGGGGGGCCACCGGGACAGGGAATGGCTACACCTTC	CASSRGATGTGNGYTF
TRBV4-2	TRBJ2-1	NA	NA	TGTGCCAGCAGCCAAGAGGGGCGGGGGCCGGTTGGGAATGAGCAGTTCTTC	CASSQEGRGPVGNEQFF
TRBV20-1	TRBJ2-3	NA	NA	TGCAGTGCGTCGACAGATACGCAGTATTTT	CSASTDTQYF
TRBV6-5	TRBJ1-2	TRBD1	NA	TGTGCCAGCAGTTACCCGCAAGCCGGGACAGTTCACTTC	CASSYPQAGTVHF
TRBV2	TRBJ2-1	TRBD2	NA	TGTGCCAGCACCCAACCGGGACTAGGTTCCTACAATGAGCAGTTCTTC	CASTQPGLGSYNEQFF
TRBV9	TRBJ2-3	TRBD2	NA	TGTGCCAGCAGCGTAGTAACTAGCGGCACAGATACGCAGTATTTT	CASSVVTSGTDTQYF
TRBV19	TRBJ1-4	NA	NA	TGTGCCAGTATGCGGGCGCGAACTAATGAAAAACTGTTTTTT	CASMRARTNEKLFF
TRBV29-1	TRBJ1-2	NA	few	TGCAGCGTTGAAGAATCGGGTTTCACCTATGGCTACACCTTC	CSVEESGFTYGYTF
TRBV3-1/TRBV3-2	TRBJ2-6	TRBD2	NA	TGTGCCAGCAGCCACTCTAGCGGGGGCCAATCTGGGGCCAACGTCCTGACTTTC	CASSHSSGGQSGANVLTF
TRBV10-2	TRBJ1-3	NA	NA	TGCGCCAGCCGGTTACAGAGTCCCTCTGGAAACACCATATATTTT	CASRLQSPSGNTIYF
TRBV29-1	TRBJ1-1	TRBD1	NA	TGCAGCGTTGAAGCTGTGGGACAGGGGGTACGAGCTTTCTTT	CSVEAVGQGVRAFF
TRBV7-6	TRBJ2-3	NA	NA	TGTGCCAGCAGCGGTGTTCGGTCCACAGATACGCAGTATTTT	CASSGVRSTDTQYF
TRBV6-6	TRBJ2-7	NA	NA	TGTGCCAGCAGAGGGGCAGGGCACGAGCAGTACTTC	CASRGAGHEQYF
TRBV6-5	TRBJ1-2	TRBD1	NA	TGTGCCAGCAGCCCGGGACAGGGGACTAACTATGGCTACACCTTC	CASSPGQGTNYGYTF
TRBV4-1	TRBJ1-1	NA	NA	TGCGCCAGCAGCCAAGATCATCGACAGCTGAACACTGAAGCTTTCTTT	CASSQDHRQLNTEAFF
TRBV19	TRBJ2-5	NA	NA	TGTGCCAGTAGTATAGATCTAGGGAGTCAAGAGACCCAGTACTTC	CASSIDLGSQETQYF
TRBV6-5	TRBJ2-7	TRBD1	NA	TGTGCCAGCAGCACCATCGAGTCGTTGGACAGGTTTTTTTTC	CASSTIESLDRFFF
TRBV18	TRBJ1-1	NA	NA	TGTGCCAGCTCACCAGAGGTGAACACTGAAGCTTTCTTT	CASSPEVNTEAFF
TRBV6-5	TRBJ2-7	NA	NA	TGTGCCAGCAGCCCCCGGGGGAAGGTCGTCGGGCAGTACTTC	CASSPRGKVVGQYF
TRBV15	TRBJ1-5	TRBD1	NA	TGTGCCACCAGCAGCCGGGACAGGGAGCTTAGCAATCAGCCCCAGCATTTT	CATSSRDRELSNQPQHF
TRBV25-1	TRBJ2-5	NA	NA	TGTGCCAGCAGCCCCTATCGGAGGGGTGAGACCCAGTACTTC	CASSPYRRGETQYF
TRBV5-5	TRBJ2-5	NA	once	TGTGCCAGCAGCCCGAGACAAGCTCAAGAGACCCAGTACTTC	CASSPRQAQETQYF
TRBV28	TRBJ2-6	NA	NA	TGTGCCAGCAGTTTCCCCGGGGGGCTAGGGGCCAACGTCCTGACTTTC	CASSFPGGLGANVLTF
TRBV4-1	TRBJ2-7	NA	NA	TGCGCCAGCAGCCGGACGGACTCTGGGTACGAGCAGTACTTC	CASSRTDSGYEQYF
TRBV7-2	TRBJ2-2	TRBD1	few	TGTGCCAGCAGCCGTACGGGACAGTACACCGGGGAGCTGTTTTTT	CASSRTGQYTGELFF